Shown below are 25 T cell receptor beta chains from a single sample sequenced in a study of molecular identifiers for immune sequencing clone quantification. TCRdb reanalysed the PCR reads using MiXCR and keeps one entry per CDR3 protein. This sample has around 13,000 distinct CDR3 sequences, with about 15% found just once. Material for sequencing was naive CD8+ T cells from blood, with Jurkat cell RNA spiked in. Subset here: FACS-sorted CD8+CD4-CCR7+CD45RA+ naive T cells. Receptors were obtained from a human donor in good health. Some libraries in this study had Jurkat cell RNA spiked in.

This clonotype was counted at least ten times. The chain is built from TRBV6-5 and TRBJ1-1; 9 positions match TRBD1. Losses at the gene ends were 4 bases for V and 4 bases for J; bases not matched to a gene: 1. The CDR3 is made up of 13 amino acids. Germline CDR1 is MNHEY and CDR2 is SVGAGI. The CDR3: CASSSTGGTEAFF. The CDR3 coding sequence is TGTGCCAGCAGTTCGACAGGGGGCACTGAAGCTTTCTTT.

With respect to this clonotype: Just one base apart from a much larger clone, this may be a read error. This chain joins TRBV7-6 and TRBJ2-2, with D perhaps TRBD1 or TRBD2 (5 bases each). Germline V gene lookup returns CDR1 SGHVS and CDR2 FNYEAQ. The germline V and J ends were trimmed by 0 bases and 6 bases, with 5 bases remaining between them. This CDR3 comprises 13 residues. CDR3 DNA: TGTGCCAGCAGCTTAGCGGGGGCCGGGGAGCTGTTTTTT. This gives the protein CASSLAGAGELFF.

This clonotype counts as medium-sized. CDR3 residues: CATLVVEYTKNIQYF. The CDR3 DNA sequence: TGCGCCACCCTAGTCGTCGAGTACACCAAAAACATTCAGTACTTC. V is TRBV23-1 and J is TRBJ2-4, with no clear D. TRBV23-1 is an ORF; its function is uncertain. V was trimmed by 10 bases and J by 2 bases, leaving 18 bases between them. The CDR3 is 15 residues long.

As regards this clonotype: This may be a read error: a much more frequent sequence differs by one nucleotide. CDR3 in amino acids: CSALDPGLSSQPQHF. The CDR3 DNA sequence: TGCAGTGCTTTAGACCCGGGGCTAAGCAGTCAGCCCCAGCATTTT. V and J are TRBV20-1 and TRBJ1-5; TRBD1 is a possible D gene (5 bases). Germline CDR1 and CDR2: DFQATT and SNEGSKA (reference sequence). The CDR3 has 15 amino acids.

In its sample, this clonotype was seen many times. The genes are TRBV12-3 or TRBV12-4 and TRBJ2-1; possible D gene TRBD1, 6 bases. V lost 5 bases and J 6 bases, leaving 17 bases between the germline ends. This CDR3 has 15 amino acids. CDR3 region: CASSPRGARSNEQFF. CDR3 sequence (DNA): TGTGCCAGCAGTCCCAGGGGCGCCAGGTCCAATGAGCAGTTCTTC.

There are a few counts of this clonotype. This chain uses TRBV7-9 with TRBJ2-7, with 9 bases fitting TRBD1. Unmatched junction bases numbered 8, after V lost 5 bases and J lost 3 bases. CDR1 and CDR2 (germline): SEHNR, FQNEAQ (reference sequence). The CDR3 is 15 residues long. The CDR3 is CASSTTGTGSYEQYF. Written as DNA, the CDR3 is TGTGCCAGCAGCACAACCGGGACAGGGAGCTACGAGCAGTACTTC. Using reference TRBV7-9 and TRBJ2-7 for the parts outside the CDR3, the full variable domain is DTGVSQNPRHKITKRGQNVTFRCDPISEHNRLYWYRQTLGQGPEFLTYFQNEAQLEKSRLLSDRFSAERPKGSFSTLEIQRTEQGDSAMYLCASSTTGTGSYEQYFGPGTRLTVT.

The table lists this clonotype with a few counts. The chain couples TRBV4-2 to TRBJ2-1, with a weak D call TRBD2 (5 bases). The V gene's germline CDR1 is LGHNA and CDR2 YNFKEQ. The CDR3 has 12 residues. The V and J ends lost 1 base and 8 bases respectively, with 6 bases between them. This chain's CDR3 is CASSQVGDEQFF. CDR3 bases: TGTGCCAGCAGCCAAGTGGGAGATGAGCAGTTCTTC.

This clonotype has a count of ten or more. V is TRBV3-1 and J is TRBJ2-2; D is unclear. Between the trimmed V and J ends, which lost 0 bases and 6 bases, there was a span of 8 bases. CDR1 is LGHDT, CDR2 YNNKEL, per germline (reference sequence). The CDR3 length is 14 residues. The DNA of the CDR3 is TGTGCCAGCAGCCAAGATCTGGCCCCCGGGGAGCTGTTTTTT. Translated, it gives CASSQDLAPGELFF.

Many counts were recorded for this clonotype. The chain has TRBV6-5 and TRBJ1-6, with 7 bases fitting TRBD1. This CDR3 has 16 amino acids. The V and J ends lost 5 bases and 4 bases, in that order; junction bases with no gene match: 8. From germline, CDR1 is MNHEY and CDR2 SVGAGI. The CDR3 region is CASSPSTGEYNSPLHF. The CDR3 bases are TGTGCCAGCAGTCCCTCCACAGGGGAGTATAATTCACCCCTCCACTTT.

This clonotype is labeled as medium-sized (0.01 to 0.1%). The chain has TRBV28 and TRBJ2-2, with TRBD2 identical over 10 bases. The CDR3 consists of 15 residues. CDR1 is MDHEN and CDR2 is SYDVKM in the germline V gene. The J segment lost 6 bases and the V segment lost 5 bases, leaving 6 bases of the junction unmatched. The CDR3 DNA reads as TGTGCCAGCAGTCAGCGGGAGGGCCTACCCGGGGAGCTGTTTTTT. It translates to CASSQREGLPGELFF. Complete variable domain (other parts from reference TRBV28 and TRBJ2-2): DVKVTQSSRYLVKRTGEKVFLECVQDMDHENMFWYRQDPGLGLRLIYFSYDVKMKEKGDIPEGYSVSREKKERFSLILESASTNQTSMYLCASSQREGLPGELFFGEGSRLTVL.

This clonotype was observed many times. The V gene is TRBV12-3 or TRBV12-4, the J gene TRBJ1-3; D unclear. There are 16 residues in the CDR3. Trimming removed 8 bases from V and 0 bases from J, with 17 bases in between. The CDR3, as DNA: TGTGCCAGCCGGTTCTTAGACCCCAGCTCTGGAAACACCATATATTTT. Protein: CASRFLDPSSGNTIYF.

This clonotype was recorded at least ten times. J is TRBJ2-7 and V is TRBV28, with 8 nucleotides matching TRBD2. The germline V gene has CDR1 MDHEN and CDR2 SYDVKM. J gave up 9 bases and V 1 base, and 11 bases lay outside the gene matches. This CDR3 region has 15 residues. The CDR3 loop is CASSLSPSGSFAQYF. The CDR3 region has the DNA TGTGCCAGCAGTTTATCCCCCAGCGGGAGCTTCGCGCAGTACTTC. Full variable domain (missing parts from reference TRBV28 and TRBJ2-7): DVKVTQSSRYLVKRTGEKVFLECVQDMDHENMFWYRQDPGLGLRLIYFSYDVKMKEKGDIPEGYSVSREKKERFSLILESASTNQTSMYLCASSLSPSGSFAQYFGPGTRLTVT.

About this clonotype: At one boundary the junction diverges from the germline segment, which might be a read error. V and J are TRBV29-1 and TRBJ1-2; TRBD1 matches at 7 bases. Germline values: CDR1 SQVTM, CDR2 ANQGSEA. The CDR3 consists of 14 residues. The CDR3 DNA follows: TGCAGCGTAGCCTACGACAGGGATAATGGTGGCTGCACCTTC. Translation: CSVAYDRDNGGCTF.

On this clonotype: This may be a read error: a much more frequent sequence differs by one nucleotide. This chain links TRBV24-1 with TRBJ2-3; tentatively, D is TRBD2 (6 bases). This CDR3 has 17 residues. Germline V gene lookup returns CDR1 KGHDR and CDR2 SFDVKD. The CDR3 is CTTSDSLRGGIADTQYF. DNA for the CDR3: TGTACCACCAGTGATTCCTTGCGTGGCGGGATAGCGGATACGCAGTATTTT.

In its sample, this clonotype was seen a few times. A single base separates this from a much larger clone, so it may be a read error. Without the conserved terminal phenylalanine or tryptophan, this CDR3 likely stems from a read error. V usage is TRBV30 and J usage is TRBJ1-5, with D uncertain. V was cut by 0 bases and J by 4 bases, with 7 bases left in between. This CDR3 is built from 13 residues. The germline gives CDR1 GTSNPN, CDR2 SVGIG (reference sequence). The CDR3 DNA reads as TGTGCCTGGAGTGTAGTCGGGAATCAGCCCCAGCATCTT. Residues: CAWSVVGNQPQHL.

This clonotype qualifies as medium-sized. This chain links TRBV7-2 with TRBJ2-3; D possibly corresponds to TRBD2 (6 bases). Germline values: CDR1 SGHTA, CDR2 FQGNSA. This CDR3 is built from 15 residues. V was pared by 5 bases and J by 3 bases, with 15 bases between. CDR3 region: CASSRISGTTDTQYF. In DNA form, the CDR3 reads TGTGCCAGCAGCCGGATTAGCGGTACGACAGATACGCAGTATTTT.

Many counts were recorded for this clonotype. The chain joins TRBV6-6 to TRBJ1-2; D gene uncertain. Germline CDR1 MNHNY, CDR2 SVGAGI (reference sequence). V was cut by 5 bases and J by 2 bases, with 3 bases left in between. This CDR3 has 11 residues. This chain's CDR3 is CASSQNYGYTF. Here the CDR3 DNA reads TGTGCCAGCAGTCAAAACTATGGCTACACCTTC.

This clonotype has ten or more counts. This sequence joins TRBV7-9 and TRBJ1-2, with D possibly TRBD1 on 5 matching bases. Germline loops: CDR1 SEHNR, CDR2 FQNEAQ (reference sequence). CDR3 size: 13 residues. The V and J ends lost 1 base and 7 bases respectively, with 10 bases between them. CDR3 sequence: CASSLGGRPGYTF. CDR3 nucleotides: TGTGCCAGCAGCTTAGGGGGCAGGCCTGGCTACACCTTC. The variable domain in full, with the rest retrieved from reference TRBV7-9 and TRBJ1-2, is DTGVSQNPRHKITKRGQNVTFRCDPISEHNRLYWYRQTLGQGPEFLTYFQNEAQLEKSRLLSDRFSAERPKGSFSTLEIQRTEQGDSAMYLCASSLGGRPGYTFGSGTRLTVV.

This clonotype was found many times. The chain carries TRBV27 and TRBJ2-7; maybe TRBD2 (6 bases). The CDR3 covers 14 residues. V dropped 5 bases and J dropped 3 bases, with 14 bases sitting between them. Germline loops: CDR1 MNHEY, CDR2 SMNVEV (reference sequence). Here the CDR3 reads CASSPGTRIYEQYF. The CDR3, as DNA: TGTGCCAGCAGTCCCGGGACTCGGATCTACGAGCAGTACTTC.

This clonotype was detected ten times or more. The J gene is TRBJ1-2, the V gene TRBV5-6, with TRBD1 matching over 12 bases. The CDR3 totals 20 residues. Germline V gene sequence: CDR1 SGHDT, CDR2 YYEEEE. V lost 3 bases to trimming and J lost 4 bases; unmatched junction nucleotides: 19. The DNA of the CDR3 is TGTGCCAGCAGCTCCCGAGGCCTCGGGACAGGGGGCCCCATGAGCTATGGCTACACCTTC. Amino acids: CASSSRGLGTGGPMSYGYTF.

This clonotype rates as medium-sized (0.01 to 0.1%). J is TRBJ2-3 and V is TRBV6-5; TRBD1 is a possible D gene (6 bases). This CDR3 spans 18 amino acids. The ends were cut back, 2 bases at V and 4 bases at J, with 22 bases in the middle. Germline V gene lookup returns CDR1 MNHEY and CDR2 SVGAGI. CDR3 bases: TGTGCCAGCAGTTACACCCTACAGGGAAATGGCCCCCCAGATACGCAGTATTTT. This gives the protein CASSYTLQGNGPPDTQYF.

CDR3 nucleotide sequence: TGTGCCAGCAGCTTAGGACTAGCCTACGAGCAGTACTTC. Protein: CASSLGLAYEQYF. The chain joins TRBV7-2 to TRBJ2-7, with D perhaps matching TRBD2 (6 bases). The germline V and J ends were trimmed by 1 base and 2 bases, with 6 bases remaining between them. This CDR3 has 13 residues. The V gene's germline CDR1 is SGHTA and CDR2 FQGNSA.

Notes on this clonotype: A clone one base away is much larger, so this may be a read error. The gene calls are TRBV7-6 and TRBJ2-3, with D possibly being TRBD1 (5 bases). Germline values: CDR1 SGHVS, CDR2 FNYEAQ. The CDR3 has 14 amino acids. CDR3 protein: CVSSLSTGTDTQYF. The CDR3 nucleotides are TGTGTCAGCAGCCTTTCGACAGGCACAGATACGCAGTATTTT.

This clonotype ranks as medium-sized (0.01 to 0.1%). This chain links TRBV6-5 with TRBJ1-4; no reliable D call. Germline CDR1 is MNHEY and CDR2 is SVGAGI. V was shortened by 0 bases and J by 0 bases, with 8 bases between the two germline ends. This CDR3 is built from 16 residues. The CDR3, as DNA: TGTGCCAGCAGTTACTCGAAGGCGGCAACTAATGAAAAACTGTTTTTT. It is translated as CASSYSKAATNEKLFF.

By its share, this clonotype is medium-sized. The V and J genes are TRBV28 and TRBJ1-5; D ambiguous. CDR1 MDHEN and CDR2 SYDVKM come from the germline V gene. This CDR3 has 14 amino acids. The V and J ends lost 7 bases and 2 bases respectively, with 12 bases between them. CDR3 in amino acids: CASNSEQRNQPQHF. The CDR3, as DNA: TGTGCCAGCAATTCCGAACAACGCAATCAGCCCCAGCATTTT.